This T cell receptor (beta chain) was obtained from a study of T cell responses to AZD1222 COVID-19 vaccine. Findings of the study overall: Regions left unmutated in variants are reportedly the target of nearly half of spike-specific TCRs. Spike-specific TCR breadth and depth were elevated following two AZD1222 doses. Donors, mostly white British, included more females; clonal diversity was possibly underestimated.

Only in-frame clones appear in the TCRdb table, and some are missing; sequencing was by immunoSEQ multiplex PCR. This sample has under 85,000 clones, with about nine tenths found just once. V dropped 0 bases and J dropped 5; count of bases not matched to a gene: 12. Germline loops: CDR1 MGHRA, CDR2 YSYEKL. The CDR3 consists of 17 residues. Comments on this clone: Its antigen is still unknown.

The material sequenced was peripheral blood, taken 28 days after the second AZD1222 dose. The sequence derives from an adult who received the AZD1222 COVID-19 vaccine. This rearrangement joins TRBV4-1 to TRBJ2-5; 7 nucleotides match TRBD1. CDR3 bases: TGCGCCAGCAGCCAAGATCGGCGGCAGGGGGTGGTGGAGACCCAGTACTTC. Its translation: CASSQDRRQGVVETQYF.